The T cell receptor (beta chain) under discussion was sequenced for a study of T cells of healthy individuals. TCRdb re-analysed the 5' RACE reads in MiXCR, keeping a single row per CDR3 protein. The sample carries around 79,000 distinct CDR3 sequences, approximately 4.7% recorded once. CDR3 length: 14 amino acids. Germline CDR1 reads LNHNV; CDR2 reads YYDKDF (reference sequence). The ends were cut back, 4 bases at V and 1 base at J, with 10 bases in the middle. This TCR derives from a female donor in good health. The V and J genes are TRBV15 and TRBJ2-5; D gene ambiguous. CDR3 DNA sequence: TGTGCCACCAGCATCCGAGTTACCCAAGAGACCCAGTACTTC. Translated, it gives CATSIRVTQETQYF.